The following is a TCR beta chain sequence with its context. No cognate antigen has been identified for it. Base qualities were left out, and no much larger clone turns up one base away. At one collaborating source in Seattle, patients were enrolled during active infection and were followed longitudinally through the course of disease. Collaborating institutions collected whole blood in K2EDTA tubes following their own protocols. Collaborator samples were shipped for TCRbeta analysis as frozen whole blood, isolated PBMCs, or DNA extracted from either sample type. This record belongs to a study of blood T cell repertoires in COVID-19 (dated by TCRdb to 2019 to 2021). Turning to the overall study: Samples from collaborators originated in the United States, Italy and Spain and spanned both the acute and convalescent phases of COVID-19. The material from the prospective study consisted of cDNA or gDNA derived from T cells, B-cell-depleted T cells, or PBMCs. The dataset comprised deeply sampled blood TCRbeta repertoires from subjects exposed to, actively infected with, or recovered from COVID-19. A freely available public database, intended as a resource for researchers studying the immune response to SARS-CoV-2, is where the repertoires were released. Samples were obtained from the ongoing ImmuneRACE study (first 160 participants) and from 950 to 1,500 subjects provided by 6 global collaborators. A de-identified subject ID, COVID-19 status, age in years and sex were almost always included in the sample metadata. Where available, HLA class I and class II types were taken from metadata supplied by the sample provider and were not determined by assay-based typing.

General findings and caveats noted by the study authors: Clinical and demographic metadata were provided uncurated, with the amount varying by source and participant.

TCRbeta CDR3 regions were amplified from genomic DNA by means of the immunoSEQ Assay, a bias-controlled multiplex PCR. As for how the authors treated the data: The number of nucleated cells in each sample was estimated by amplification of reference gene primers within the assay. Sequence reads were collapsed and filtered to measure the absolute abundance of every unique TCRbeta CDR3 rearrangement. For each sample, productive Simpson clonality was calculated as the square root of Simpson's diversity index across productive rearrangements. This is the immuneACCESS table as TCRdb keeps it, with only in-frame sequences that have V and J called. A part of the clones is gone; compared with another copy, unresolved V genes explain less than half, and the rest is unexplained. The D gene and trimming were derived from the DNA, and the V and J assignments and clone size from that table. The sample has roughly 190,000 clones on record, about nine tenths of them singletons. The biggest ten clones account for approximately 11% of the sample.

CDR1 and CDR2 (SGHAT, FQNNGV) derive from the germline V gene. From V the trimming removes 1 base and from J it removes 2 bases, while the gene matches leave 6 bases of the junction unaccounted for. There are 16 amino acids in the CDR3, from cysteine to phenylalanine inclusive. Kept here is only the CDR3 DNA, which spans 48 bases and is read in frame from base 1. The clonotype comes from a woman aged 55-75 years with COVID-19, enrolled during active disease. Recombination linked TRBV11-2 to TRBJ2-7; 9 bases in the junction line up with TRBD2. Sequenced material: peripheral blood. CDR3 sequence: CASSLVGASGTYEQYF. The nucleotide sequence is TGTGCCAGCAGCTTAGTAGGAGCTAGCGGGACCTACGAGCAGTACTTC.